The rows below give T cell receptor beta chains drawn from one sample of a study of blood T cell repertoires in COVID-19. This table comes from immunoSEQ multiplex PCR, and its TCRdb copy is limited to in-frame clones, with some not included. The sample shows about 300,000 clones, approximately 90% of them seen only once. What was sequenced was peripheral blood. The receptors derive from a woman in her forties or fifties with COVID-19, enrolled during active disease. Each CDR3 is given with its conserved first and last residue. The order of the fields is clone size, CDR3 length, V gene, J gene, D gene, CDR3 DNA, CDR3 protein. A D gene is named only where the DNA matches it firmly. Size is stated for part of the rows, as once, few or many counts, or as a class when the clone is expanded.

size: once; length: 17; V: TRBV24-1; J: TRBJ2-1; D: .; DNA: TGTGCCACCAGTGACCCTGGGACAGCGGGCTCCTACAATGAGCAGTTCTTC; CDR3: CATSDPGTAGSYNEQFF
size: .; length: 14; V: TRBV5-1; J: TRBJ1-2; D: .; DNA: TGCGCCAGCAGCACCGGAGGGGTCGGAAATGGCTACACCTTC; CDR3: CASSTGGVGNGYTF
size: .; length: 18; V: TRBV3-1/TRBV3-2; J: TRBJ2-6; D: TRBD1; DNA: TGTGCCAGCAGCCAAGGAGACAGGGGACACTCTGGGGCCAACGTCCTGACTTTC; CDR3: CASSQGDRGHSGANVLTF
size: .; length: 12; V: TRBV6-2/TRBV6-3; J: TRBJ2-7; D: .; DNA: TGTGCCAGCAGTTATACTGCTCGCGAGCAGTACTTC; CDR3: CASSYTAREQYF
size: .; length: 18; V: TRBV10-1; J: TRBJ2-1; D: TRBD2; DNA: TGCGCCAGCAGTGAGTTCCTTAGTACTAGCGGGTCCTATGTGGGGCAGTTCTTC; CDR3: CASSEFLSTSGSYVGQFF
size: .; length: 15; V: TRBV5-4; J: TRBJ1-1; D: .; DNA: TGTGCCAGCAGCTCTGCCGGGCGGGCGCCAACTGAAGCTTTCTTT; CDR3: CASSSAGRAPTEAFF
size: .; length: 15; V: TRBV14; J: TRBJ2-3; D: TRBD1; DNA: TGTGCCAGCAGCCAAACAGGGGGCAGAGCAGATACGCAGTATTTT; CDR3: CASSQTGGRADTQYF
size: .; length: 17; V: TRBV27; J: TRBJ2-5; D: TRBD2; DNA: TGTGCCAGCAGAGCACAGGGACTAGCGGGGGCCAGAGAGACCCAGTACTTC; CDR3: CASRAQGLAGARETQYF
size: .; length: 16; V: TRBV4-2; J: TRBJ2-3; D: .; DNA: TGTGCCAGCAGCCAGGCTATGGACTACCTCACAGATACGCAGTATTTT; CDR3: CASSQAMDYLTDTQYF
size: .; length: 19; V: TRBV7-2; J: TRBJ2-1; D: TRBD2; DNA: TGTGCCAGCAGCTTTAGAGGGGGGAGGACTAGCGGGCCCTACAATGAGCAGTTCTTC; CDR3: CASSFRGGRTSGPYNEQFF
size: .; length: 15; V: TRBV16; J: TRBJ1-4; D: .; DNA: TGTGCCAGCAGTCACACGGGGTCACACGGCGAAAAACTGTTTTTT; CDR3: CASSHTGSHGEKLFF
size: .; length: 17; V: TRBV5-1; J: TRBJ2-1; D: TRBD1; DNA: TGCGCCAGCAGCTCCTCCCTGGGGGACAGGGGGCTTGATGAGCAGTTCTTC; CDR3: CASSSSLGDRGLDEQFF
size: few; length: 15; V: TRBV9; J: TRBJ1-1; D: .; DNA: TGTGCCAGCAGACCAGGGCCAGGGTTGAACACTGAAGCTTTCTTT; CDR3: CASRPGPGLNTEAFF
size: .; length: 20; V: TRBV4-1; J: TRBJ1-3; D: .; DNA: TGCGCCAGCAGCCGGGGTGGCACAGGGCAGTGGTCTGGAATAAGTAACACCATATATTTT; CDR3: CASSRGGTGQWSGISNTIYF
size: .; length: 20; V: TRBV18; J: TRBJ2-7; D: .; DNA: TGTGCCAGCTCACCCGGGCTGAGTGGCGCATCCGTCGGGGAATCCTACGAGCAGTACTTC; CDR3: CASSPGLSGASVGESYEQYF
size: .; length: 14; V: TRBV6-5; J: TRBJ2-1; D: .; DNA: TGTGCCAGCGCTACTCCCGGGGTGGGCGATGAGCAGTTCTTC; CDR3: CASATPGVGDEQFF
size: .; length: 15; V: TRBV4-1; J: TRBJ2-7; D: .; DNA: TGCGCCAGCAGCCGCCTCCACGACAGCAACTACGAGCAGTACTTC; CDR3: CASSRLHDSNYEQYF
size: .; length: 16; V: TRBV4-3; J: TRBJ1-2; D: .; DNA: TGCGCCAGCAGCCAAGGCCTATTGACTTGGGACTATGGCTACACCTTC; CDR3: CASSQGLLTWDYGYTF
size: .; length: 13; V: TRBV19; J: TRBJ2-2; D: .; DNA: TGTGCCAGTAGGGATCAGGTCACCGGGGAGCTGTTTTTT; CDR3: CASRDQVTGELFF
size: .; length: 16; V: TRBV5-4; J: TRBJ2-1; D: .; DNA: TGTGCCAGCAGCTACGCTCCCGTCGCGGAGGCGGGGAAGCAGTTCTTC; CDR3: CASSYAPVAEAGKQFF
size: .; length: 16; V: TRBV4-2; J: TRBJ1-4; D: TRBD1; DNA: TGTGCCAGCAGCCAAGAAGGTACAGGGGGATTGGAAAAACTGTTTTTT; CDR3: CASSQEGTGGLEKLFF
size: .; length: 13; V: TRBV11-3; J: TRBJ1-2; D: .; DNA: TGTGCCAGCAGTAGCCAGGGCCATGTGGCGTGCACCTTC; CDR3: CASSSQGHVACTF
size: .; length: 15; V: TRBV5-6; J: TRBJ2-6; D: .; DNA: TGTGCCAGACCCCACCCCGGCTCTGGGGCCAACGTCCTGACTTTC; CDR3: CARPHPGSGANVLTF
size: .; length: 15; V: TRBV27; J: TRBJ2-1; D: .; DNA: TGTGCCAGCAGTTTACAGGTGGAGGTCTACAATGAGCAGTTCTTC; CDR3: CASSLQVEVYNEQFF
size: few; length: 13; V: TRBV25-1; J: TRBJ1-1; D: .; DNA: TGTGCCAGCCGCGTCGAGCATAACACTGAAGCTTTCTTT; CDR3: CASRVEHNTEAFF
size: .; length: 12; V: TRBV9; J: TRBJ1-1; D: .; DNA: TGTGCCAGCACTCGCGGGGCTATTGAAGCTTTCTTT; CDR3: CASTRGAIEAFF
size: .; length: 11; V: TRBV6-4; J: TRBJ1-4; D: .; DNA: TGTGCCAGCAGATCTGATGAAAAACTGTTTTTT; CDR3: CASRSDEKLFF
size: .; length: 15; V: TRBV19; J: TRBJ2-1; D: .; DNA: TGTGCCAGTAGTCGGGACTCCGCCCTAAGGAATGAGCAGTTCTTC; CDR3: CASSRDSALRNEQFF
size: .; length: 14; V: TRBV19; J: TRBJ1-2; D: TRBD1; DNA: TGTGCCAGCGGACAGGGGGGTATGGGGAGTGGCTACACCTTC; CDR3: CASGQGGMGSGYTF
size: once; length: 12; V: TRBV12-3/TRBV12-4; J: TRBJ1-5; D: .; DNA: TGTGCCAGCAGTTACGCGGGGCAGCCCCAGCATTTT; CDR3: CASSYAGQPQHF
size: once; length: 15; V: TRBV7-2; J: TRBJ1-5; D: .; DNA: TGTGCCAGCAGCCCTATGTGGGGGGTGAATCAGCCCCAGCATTTT; CDR3: CASSPMWGVNQPQHF
size: .; length: 14; V: TRBV11-2; J: TRBJ2-1; D: TRBD2; DNA: TGTGCCAGCAATCCTAGCGGGGTTTACAATGAGCAGTTCTTC; CDR3: CASNPSGVYNEQFF
size: .; length: 15; V: TRBV7-2; J: TRBJ1-1; D: TRBD1; DNA: TGTGCCAGCAGCTTATATCGGACAGGGTATACTGAAGCTTTCTTT; CDR3: CASSLYRTGYTEAFF
size: once; length: 14; V: TRBV30; J: TRBJ2-5; D: TRBD2; DNA: TGTGCCTGGAGCCTGGGACTAGCGGGAGAGACCCAGTACTTC; CDR3: CAWSLGLAGETQYF
size: .; length: 14; V: TRBV18; J: TRBJ2-7; D: TRBD1; DNA: TGTGCCAGCTCACCGGGGACAGGGGGCGACGAGCAGTACTTC; CDR3: CASSPGTGGDEQYF
size: .; length: 14; V: TRBV6-5; J: TRBJ1-5; D: TRBD1; DNA: TGTGCCAGCAGGGCCGGGACAGAGCATCAGCCCCAGCATTTT; CDR3: CASRAGTEHQPQHF
size: once; length: 14; V: TRBV7-2; J: TRBJ2-1; D: .; DNA: TGTGCCAGCGGGGCGGGGCCCTCCTACAATGAGCAGTTCTTC; CDR3: CASGAGPSYNEQFF
size: .; length: 16; V: TRBV7-2; J: TRBJ2-6; D: .; DNA: TGTGCCAGCAGCTTAGCGTCCCGCTCTGGGGCCAACGTCCTGACTTTC; CDR3: CASSLASRSGANVLTF
size: .; length: 16; V: TRBV2; J: TRBJ2-2; D: TRBD1; DNA: TGTGCCAGCAGTGGGACAGGCCTCTTGAACACCGGGGAGCTGTTTTTT; CDR3: CASSGTGLLNTGELFF
size: .; length: 13; V: TRBV3-1/TRBV3-2; J: TRBJ1-1; D: .; DNA: TGTGCCAGCAGCCAAGCCGGACAACCTGAAGCTTTCTTT; CDR3: CASSQAGQPEAFF
size: .; length: 14; V: TRBV6-5; J: TRBJ1-2; D: TRBD1; DNA: TGTGCCAGCAGACCCGGACAGGGGCTGAAGGGCTACACCTTC; CDR3: CASRPGQGLKGYTF
size: once; length: 16; V: TRBV7-8; J: TRBJ1-4; D: .; DNA: TGTGCCAGCAGCTTACTGGGGCAGGCAGGGCATGAAAAACTGTTTTTT; CDR3: CASSLLGQAGHEKLFF
size: .; length: 14; V: TRBV7-8; J: TRBJ1-1; D: TRBD1; DNA: TGTGCCAGCAGCGTGACAGGGAGAAACACTGAAGCTTTCTTT; CDR3: CASSVTGRNTEAFF
size: .; length: 16; V: TRBV9; J: TRBJ2-5; D: TRBD2; DNA: TGTGCCAGCAGCGTAGCGACTAGCGGGACCCAAGAGACCCAGTACTTC; CDR3: CASSVATSGTQETQYF
size: .; length: 16; V: TRBV18; J: TRBJ2-1; D: TRBD2; DNA: TGTGCCAGCTCACCGGCGGGACTAGCGGGAGTGGGTGAGCAGTTCTTC; CDR3: CASSPAGLAGVGEQFF
size: .; length: 19; V: TRBV7-9; J: TRBJ2-6; D: .; DNA: TGTGCCAGCAGCCCGCGCTCCGTTACAGGGTCCTCTGGGGCCAACGTCCTGACTTTC; CDR3: CASSPRSVTGSSGANVLTF
size: .; length: 16; V: TRBV29-1; J: TRBJ1-1; D: TRBD1; DNA: TGCAGCGTTGAACTCCGGGACAGGGCGGTGCACACTGAAGCTTTCTTT; CDR3: CSVELRDRAVHTEAFF
size: once; length: 17; V: TRBV27; J: TRBJ2-6; D: TRBD1; DNA: TGTGCCAGCACCCCCGGACAGGGGATAGCTGGGGCCAACGTCCTGACTTTC; CDR3: CASTPGQGIAGANVLTF